These 6 T cell receptor beta chains came from one sample sequenced in a study of shared clonotypes between healthy human individuals. Method: immunoSEQ multiplex PCR; TCRdb's copy keeps in-frame clones and lacks some. This sample has about 800,000 clones, with 96% found just once. Positively selected for CCR7, the CD45RO-negative cells used as naive CD8 cells excluded terminally differentiated effector memory CD45RA+ cells. The material sequenced was naive CD8+ T cells sorted from blood. The receptors originated from a man aged 25 to 40 in good health.

The chain has TRBV4-1 and TRBJ1-2; D remains ambiguous. This CDR3 is 15 amino acids long. V shed 0 bases and J shed 8 bases, with 16 bases lying between them. Germline V lookup: CDR1 MGHRA, CDR2 YSYEKL. As DNA, the CDR3 is TGCGCCAGCAGCCAAGATTATGTCCCGGCAGGAGGCTACACCTTC. As protein: CASSQDYVPAGGYTF.

This chain joins TRBV9 and TRBJ2-5; TRBD2 might be the D (6 bases). The CDR3 contains 15 residues. V was shortened by 4 bases and J by 5 bases, with 18 bases between the two germline ends. CDR1 is SGDLS, CDR2 YYNGEE, per germline. CDR3 in amino acids: CASSSPWGGPETQYF. The CDR3, as DNA: TGTGCCAGCAGCTCCCCCTGGGGAGGCCCCGAGACCCAGTACTTC.

The CDR3 sequence: CASSARQGYEQYF. The CDR3 DNA reads as TGTGCCAGCAGCGCCCGACAGGGTTACGAGCAGTACTTC. J is TRBJ2-7 and V is TRBV7-9; 7 bases fit TRBD1. The ends lost 5 bases at V and 4 bases at J; junction bases unmatched: 5. Looked up from germline, CDR1 is SEHNR and CDR2 is FQNEAQ (reference sequence). This CDR3 comprises 13 residues.

V usage is TRBV5-6 and J usage is TRBJ2-7; D possibly corresponds to TRBD1 (5 bases). Trimming took off 0 bases at V and 3 bases at J, with 16 bases between the two ends. The length of the CDR3 is 16 residues. Germline CDR1 and CDR2: SGHDT and YYEEEE. This chain's CDR3 is CASSLDAAGWHYEQYF. The DNA of the CDR3 is TGTGCCAGCAGCTTGGATGCGGCAGGGTGGCACTACGAGCAGTACTTC.

The chain employs TRBV9 and TRBJ2-7; 9 bases align to TRBD2. This CDR3 comprises 15 residues. Germline V lookup: CDR1 SGDLS, CDR2 YYNGEE. V gave up 0 bases and J gave up 4 bases; unmatched junction bases: 5. The CDR3 sequence is CASSVDSSGNYEQYF. The CDR3 nucleotides read TGTGCCAGCAGCGTAGATTCTAGCGGGAATTACGAGCAGTACTTC.

This rearrangement joins TRBV19 to TRBJ2-2; D gene uncertain. V lost 9 bases to trimming and J lost 0 bases, with 11 bases between them. Per germline, CDR1 LNHDA and CDR2 SQIVND (reference sequence). The CDR3 is made up of 14 amino acids. The CDR3: CASGADSNTGELFF. The CDR3 nucleotides are TGTGCCAGCGGAGCAGATTCGAACACCGGGGAGCTGTTTTTT.